Following are 31 T cell receptor beta chains from one sample sequenced in a study of T cell repertoires in cytomegalovirus infection. TCRdb independently ran MiXCR on the reads; one entry per CDR3 protein. The data contain 200,000 to 300,000 distinct CDR3 sequences, 9.1% of them singletons. Sequenced sample: PBMCs. The receptors here all came from a human donor in good health (CMV status not recorded). Some clones in this sample may be carry-over from other donors' samples.

There are a few counts of this clonotype. The V call is TRBV28, the J call TRBJ2-7, with 15 positions matching TRBD2. CDR1 is MDHEN and CDR2 is SYDVKM in the germline V gene. V was pared by 9 bases and J by 10 bases, with 13 bases of the junction left unmatched. The CDR3 sequence is 15 residues long. CDR3 amino acids: CASRPTGTSGGSQYF. The CDR3 DNA follows: TGTGCCAGTAGACCGACCGGGACTAGCGGGGGGAGTCAGTACTTC.

This clonotype was seen at least ten times. The gene calls are TRBV5-6 and TRBJ2-7; 15 bases align to TRBD2. CDR3 length: 17 amino acids. In germline, CDR1 is SGHDT, CDR2 YYEEEE. V lost 3 bases to trimming and J lost 2 bases; unmatched junction nucleotides: 6. The CDR3 loop reads CASSWTSGRVSAYEQYF. The CDR3 region has the DNA TGTGCCAGCAGCTGGACTAGCGGGAGGGTTAGCGCCTACGAGCAGTACTTC.

This clonotype was seen repeatedly, ten times or more. This chain connects TRBV7-2 to TRBJ2-4; D is possibly TRBD2 (6 bases). The CDR3 runs to 15 residues. In germline, CDR1 is SGHTA, CDR2 FQGNSA. Trimming left V 2 bases short and J 0 bases short, with 8 bases between. CDR3 nucleotide sequence: TGTGCCAGCAGCTTAACGGGGGTAGCCAAAAACATTCAGTACTTC. Amino acid sequence: CASSLTGVAKNIQYF.

This clonotype was observed many times. The chain combines TRBV7-2 with TRBJ2-7; TRBD1 or TRBD2 may be the D gene (7 bases each). This CDR3 is 16 amino acids long. Per the germline V gene, CDR1 is SGHTA and CDR2 is FQGNSA. The V gene lost 5 bases and the J gene lost 1 base, with 18 bases spanning the gap. For the CDR3, the DNA is TGTGCCAGCAGCCCTAGGGGGGGACAGATATCCTACGAGCAGTACTTC. Encoded protein: CASSPRGGQISYEQYF.

The table lists this clonotype with a few counts. The chain has TRBV20-1 and TRBJ1-5; D may be TRBD1 (6 bases). V was pared by 0 bases and J by 4 bases, with 13 bases between. CDR3 size: 15 residues. From germline, CDR1 is DFQATT and CDR2 SNEGSKA (reference sequence). CDR3 sequence (DNA): TGCAGTGCTAGAGAAACGGGACACCAAAATCAGCCCCAGCATTTT. Translating it yields CSARETGHQNQPQHF.

This clonotype was picked up many times. The V and J genes are TRBV2 and TRBJ2-3; 9 bases match TRBD1. This CDR3 contains 16 residues. V trimming: 8 bases; J trimming: 5 bases; junction bases outside the gene matches: 14. The germline V gene has CDR1 SNHLY and CDR2 FYNNEI. The CDR3 reads CASVPYRGRGEDTQYF. CDR3 nucleotides: TGTGCCAGCGTTCCTTACAGGGGGCGCGGGGAAGATACGCAGTATTTT.

This clonotype was observed at least ten times. The chain uses TRBV7-2 and TRBJ2-3, with TRBD2 as a possible D gene (5 bases). Trimming took off 1 base at V and 2 bases at J, with 10 bases between the two ends. Germline V gives CDR1 SGHTA, CDR2 FQGNSA. The CDR3 is 15 residues long. The CDR3 protein is CASSLVPGITDTQYF. The DNA of the CDR3 is TGTGCCAGCAGCTTAGTGCCGGGAATCACAGATACGCAGTATTTT.

In this sample, this clonotype turned up once. A much larger clonotype is one base distant, so this may be a read error. The conserved closing phenylalanine or tryptophan is absent in this CDR3, likely reflecting a read error. V usage is TRBV7-8 and J usage is TRBJ2-1; D is ambiguous. V was shortened by 3 bases and J by 3 bases, with 9 bases between the two germline ends. The CDR3 covers 14 residues. Germline CDR1 SGHVS, CDR2 FQNEAQ. The CDR3 DNA reads as TGTGCCAGCAGCTTGTCGGGCTGCTACAATGAGCAGTTCATC. It is translated as CASSLSGCYNEQFI.

This clonotype was detected only a few times. The chain has TRBV6-2 or TRBV6-3 and TRBJ1-5; 10 bases fit TRBD1. Germline-derived CDR1 and CDR2 are MNHEY and SVGEGT. Unmatched junction bases numbered 4, after V lost 2 bases and J lost 3 bases. There are 16 residues in the CDR3. CDR3 DNA: TGTGCCAGCAGTTACGGGACAGGGGTTTCCAATCAGCCCCAGCATTTT. Protein product: CASSYGTGVSNQPQHF.

This chain joins TRBV7-2 and TRBJ2-3, with TRBD2 matching 7 bases. Trimming took 6 bases from V and 6 from J; bases not matched to a gene: 6. Germline V gene sequence: CDR1 SGHTA, CDR2 FQGNSA. This CDR3 has 13 amino acids. The CDR3 region is CASRKWEGDTQYF. For the CDR3, the DNA is TGTGCCAGCAGAAAATGGGAGGGGGATACGCAGTATTTT. The full variable domain, with the rest looked up from reference TRBV7-2 and TRBJ2-3, is GAGVSQSPSNKVTEKGKDVELRCDPISGHTALYWYRQSLGQGLEFLIYFQGNSAPDKSGLPSDRFSAERTGGSVSTLTIQRTQQEDSAVYLCASRKWEGDTQYFGPGTRLTVL.

Comments on this clonotype: A much larger clone lies one base from this, so it may be a read error. The V and J genes are TRBV7-2 and TRBJ2-1; 9 positions agree with TRBD2. The CDR3 has 14 amino acids. Germline-derived CDR1 and CDR2 are SGHTA and FQGNSA. CDR3 nucleotide sequence: TGTGCCGGCAGCTTCCAGCGGGGGGCACTTGAGCAGTTCTTC. The encoded protein is CAGSFQRGALEQFF.

This clonotype has a count of ten or more. This chain uses TRBV7-2 with TRBJ2-1; 7 bases fit TRBD1. The CDR3 has 16 amino acids. J was trimmed by 7 bases and V by 7 bases; bases with no gene match: 16. Per the germline V gene, CDR1 is SGHTA and CDR2 is FQGNSA. The CDR3 sequence: CASNQQGGRVGNEQFF. The CDR3 DNA reads as TGTGCCAGCAACCAACAAGGGGGCCGAGTCGGGAATGAGCAGTTCTTC.

This clonotype was found many times. The V gene is TRBV27, the J gene TRBJ1-5; possibly TRBD1 for D (5 bases). The germline V gene has CDR1 MNHEY and CDR2 SMNVEV (reference sequence). CDR3 size: 12 residues. Trimming stripped 8 bases from V and 3 bases from J, with 8 bases between. The CDR3 reads CASWDANQPQHF. The DNA of the CDR3 is TGTGCCAGCTGGGACGCCAATCAGCCCCAGCATTTT.

This clonotype occurred many times. The chain recombines TRBV20-1 with TRBJ1-4; D gene uncertain. V was cut by 6 bases and J by 0 bases, with 8 bases left in between. Germline CDR1 DFQATT, CDR2 SNEGSKA (reference sequence). The CDR3 spans 13 residues. Here the CDR3 DNA reads TGCAGTGCCAGGATACCAACTAATGAAAAACTGTTTTTT. Translation: CSARIPTNEKLFF.

The V call is TRBV15, the J call TRBJ1-1; D possibly corresponds to TRBD1 (6 bases). V lost 3 bases to trimming and J lost 11 bases, with 16 bases between them. This CDR3 region has 13 residues. From germline, CDR1 is LNHNV and CDR2 YYDKDF (reference sequence). The CDR3 coding sequence is TGTGCCACCAGCAGGGGGTGGGGGGCAGACGCTTTCTTT. Its translation is CATSRGWGADAFF.

This clonotype has ten or more counts. This chain uses TRBV7-2 with TRBJ2-5; D call uncertain. Deletions cut 3 bases from V and 13 bases from J, with 15 bases between. Germline assignment: CDR1 SGHTA and CDR2 FQGNSA. This CDR3 spans 12 amino acids. The CDR3 DNA reads TGTGCCAGCAGCTTTCAGACTGCCTGGTTGTACTTC. Its protein is CASSFQTAWLYF.

V usage is TRBV12-3 or TRBV12-4 and J usage is TRBJ1-2; TRBD1 is a possible D gene (5 bases). This CDR3 comprises 14 residues. Trimming pared 7 bases from V and 0 bases from J, leaving 12 bases between. In DNA, the CDR3 is TGTGCCAGCACCCAAGGGGCGGCTAACTATGGCTACACCTTC. This codes for CASTQGAANYGYTF.

The table lists this clonotype with many counts. The V call is TRBV7-2, the J call TRBJ1-1, with D maybe TRBD1 (6 bases). V lost 6 bases and J 4 bases, leaving 15 bases between the germline ends. The CDR3 runs 14 residues. The V gene's germline CDR1 is SGHTA and CDR2 FQGNSA. The CDR3 sequence: CASSTNRDFTEAFF. In DNA, the CDR3 is TGTGCCAGCAGTACGAACAGGGATTTCACTGAAGCTTTCTTT.

The chain employs TRBV14 and TRBJ2-1; no reliable D call. V was shortened by 1 base and J by 3 bases, with 10 bases between the two germline ends. CDR3 size: 15 residues. Germline V gene data show CDR1 as SGHDN and CDR2 as FVKESK. CDR3 region: CASSQVRQLYNEQFF. The CDR3 bases are TGTGCCAGCAGCCAAGTGAGGCAGCTCTACAATGAGCAGTTCTTC. Full variable domain (remainder filled in from reference TRBV14 and TRBJ2-1): EAGVTQFPSHSVIEKGQTVTLRCDPISGHDNLYWYRRVMGKEIKFLLHFVKESKQDESGMPNNRFLAERTGGTYSTLKVQPAELEDSGVYFCASSQVRQLYNEQFFGPGTRLTVL.

The chain links TRBV20-1 to TRBJ1-1; the D is unclear. Trimming removed 6 bases from V and 1 base from J, with 9 bases in between. Germline-derived CDR1 and CDR2 are DFQATT and SNEGSKA (reference sequence). CDR3 length: 12 amino acids. CDR3 nucleotides: TGCAGTGCCCTTTTTACGAACACTGAAGCTTTCTTT. It yields the protein CSALFTNTEAFF.

This clonotype was counted ten times or more. CDR3 sequence reads: CASSDGTSGTDTQYF. For the CDR3, the DNA is TGTGCCAGCAGTGACGGGACTAGCGGCACAGATACGCAGTATTTT. This chain uses TRBV6-4 with TRBJ2-3, with 10 bases aligning to TRBD2. J was trimmed by 1 base and V by 2 bases; bases with no gene match: 0. Germline-derived CDR1 and CDR2 are MRHNA and SNTAGT. The CDR3 is 15 residues long.

V gene TRBV12-3 or TRBV12-4 combines with J gene TRBJ2-3; TRBD2 agrees at 13 bases. The J segment lost 5 bases and the V segment lost 6 bases, leaving 8 bases of the junction unmatched. The CDR3 covers 16 residues. The CDR3 reads CASSQTSGGYGDTQYF. The CDR3 DNA sequence: TGTGCCAGCAGCCAGACTAGCGGGGGGTACGGAGATACGCAGTATTTT.

A remark on this clonotype: With a much larger clone just one base away, this may be a read error. V gene TRBV28 combines with J gene TRBJ2-1; 10 nucleotides line up with TRBD1. The germline CDR1 and CDR2 sequences are MDHEN and SYDVKM. The length of the CDR3 is 17 residues. CDR3 sequence: CATSFHSGDRGYNEQFF. In nucleotides, the CDR3 is TGTGCCACCAGTTTCCACTCGGGGGACAGGGGCTACAATGAGCAGTTCTTC.

The chain recombines TRBV19 with TRBJ1-1; TRBD1 aligns across 7 bases. Germline V CDR1 and CDR2: LNHDA, SQIVND (reference sequence). With 5 bases clipped from V and 0 bases from J, the junction kept 6 bases outside the gene matches. The CDR3 loop spans 15 amino acids. The CDR3 nucleotides are TGTGCCAGTAGTTCATCGACAGGGATGAACACTGAAGCTTTCTTT. Residues: CASSSSTGMNTEAFF.

V is TRBV9 and J is TRBJ2-5; possibly TRBD2 for D (7 bases). V dropped 0 bases and J dropped 6 bases, with 18 bases sitting between them. This CDR3 spans 16 amino acids. Per the germline V gene, CDR1 is SGDLS and CDR2 is YYNGEE. The CDR3 sequence is CASSVEGGLSQKTQYF. The DNA for the CDR3 is TGTGCCAGCAGCGTAGAGGGGGGACTATCCCAGAAGACCCAGTACTTC.

In this sample, this clonotype turned up a few times. J is TRBJ2-2 and V is TRBV11-2, with D perhaps given as TRBD1 or TRBD2 (5 bases each). The germline V gene encodes CDR1 SGHAT and CDR2 FQNNGV. Trimming took off 4 bases at V and 7 bases at J, with 19 bases between the two ends. The CDR3 spans 16 residues. The CDR3 sequence is CASSSMRDVDFGELFF. The CDR3 DNA sequence: TGTGCCAGCAGCTCGATGAGGGACGTAGATTTCGGGGAGCTGTTTTTT. The variable domain in full, with the rest retrieved from reference TRBV11-2 and TRBJ2-2, is EAGVAQSPRYKIIEKRQSVAFWCNPISGHATLYWYQQILGQGPKLLIQFQNNGVVDDSQLPKDRFSAERLKGVDSTLKIQPAKLEDSAVYLCASSSMRDVDFGELFFGEGSRLTVL.

This clonotype was seen many times. V gene TRBV7-6 combines with J gene TRBJ2-1; TRBD1 aligns across 11 bases. The CDR3 is made up of 14 amino acids. V trimming: 3 bases; J trimming: 9 bases; junction bases outside the gene matches: 4. Germline V lookup: CDR1 SGHVS, CDR2 FNYEAQ. In DNA, the CDR3 is TGTGCCAGCAGCTTGGACAGGGGGCGACGTGAGCAGTTCTTC. Its protein is CASSLDRGRREQFF.

This clonotype was counted a few times. V is TRBV4-2 and J is TRBJ2-5; D gene ambiguous. V lost 0 bases and J 5 bases, leaving 4 bases between the germline ends. Per germline, CDR1 LGHNA and CDR2 YNFKEQ. The CDR3 extends over 12 amino acids. The chain's CDR3 is CASSQDYETQYF. For the CDR3, the DNA is TGTGCCAGCAGCCAAGATTATGAGACCCAGTACTTC.

This clonotype was recorded at least ten times. The rearrangement joins TRBV20-1 to TRBJ2-7; D unresolved. V dropped 0 bases and J dropped 3 bases, with 15 bases sitting between them. In germline, CDR1 is DFQATT, CDR2 SNEGSKA (reference sequence). The CDR3 sequence is 15 residues long. CDR3 in amino acids: CSARDPRFDDYEQYF. The CDR3 region has the DNA TGCAGTGCTAGAGACCCTAGATTCGACGACTACGAGCAGTACTTC.

The rearrangement links TRBV10-2 to TRBJ1-1; D gene ambiguous. Per the germline V gene, CDR1 is WSHSY and CDR2 is SAAADI. This CDR3 has 12 residues. Trimming pared 5 bases from V and 1 base from J, leaving 5 bases between. The CDR3: CASSYKNTEAFF. In DNA, the CDR3 is TGCGCCAGCAGTTACAAGAACACTGAAGCTTTCTTT.

The CDR3 loop is CASSFLGNSNQPQHF. The CDR3 nucleotides are TGTGCCAGCAGTTTCCTGGGTAATAGCAATCAGCCCCAGCATTTT. This chain connects TRBV6-2 or TRBV6-3 to TRBJ1-5; D ambiguous. V shed 4 bases and J shed 0 bases, with 10 bases lying between them. CDR3 length: 15 residues. Germline loops: CDR1 MNHEY, CDR2 SVGEGT.